Described below is a single T cell receptor beta chain sequence and its context. Genomic DNA belonging to each subset was distributed in equal measure over several immunoSEQ plates. Repertoires were generated with immunoSEQ multiplex PCR, while TCRdb's copy carries only in-frame clones and drops some. The data hold hundreds of thousands of clones, with approximately 96% observed a single time. Naive-designated CD8 cells lacked CD45RO, were positively enriched for CCR7, and omitted terminally differentiated effector memory CD45RA+ cells. Adult donors, all healthy and HIV-negative, had no recent acute infections or vaccinations. The data belong to a study of shared clonotypes between healthy human individuals. For the study at large: The study used three CD4 naive, three CD4 memory, two CD8 naive and one CD8 memory plate per donor.

Deletions cut 1 base from V and 5 bases from J, with 12 bases between. The germline gives CDR1 SQVTM, CDR2 ANQGSEA. CDR3 length: 13 amino acids. The rearrangement uses TRBV29-1 and TRBJ2-7; a weak D match, TRBD2 (5 bases). Sample: naive CD8+ T cells sorted from blood. The sequence was collected from a young man in good health. The CDR3 coding sequence is TGCAGCGTTGAAGGAGTCGGGGTGAACGAGCAGTACTTC. It translates to CSVEGVGVNEQYF.